These T cell receptor beta chains were read from a single sample in a study of T cells after yellow fever vaccination. MiXCR was run by TCRdb on the 5' RACE reads, yielding one entry per CDR3 protein. The sample carries approximately 550,000 distinct CDR3 sequences, about 19% recorded once. The specimen was PBMCs, collected 15 days after the yellow fever booster vaccination. All receptors derive from a man in his thirties or forties who received the YFV17D yellow fever vaccine. Each CDR3 is given with its conserved first and last residue. The order of the fields is J gene, D gene, clone size, V gene, CDR3 DNA, CDR3 protein. The D gene is left open where the match is weak. Some rows have no size entry. The others give once, few or many, or a class for an expanded clone.

TRBJ2-2,NA,few,TRBV20-1,TGCAGTGTCTCGGAGCCCACCGGGGAGCTGTTTTTT,CSVSEPTGELFF
TRBJ2-5,NA,few,TRBV4-2,TGTGCCAGCAGCCCACTCCCTTTGGGAGTGGGCGAGACCCAGTACTTC,CASSPLPLGVGETQYF
TRBJ2-7,NA,NA,TRBV7-8,TGTGCCAGCAGCTTCAATCGTCTCTCCTACGAGCAGTACTTC,CASSFNRLSYEQYF
TRBJ2-1,TRBD2,NA,TRBV20-1,TGCAGAGCTACCGGGACTAGTGGAAACAATGAGCAGTTCTTC,CRATGTSGNNEQFF
TRBJ2-1,NA,NA,TRBV20-1,TGCAGTGCTAGAGTGAGTTCTGGCGGTACTGAGCAGTTCTTC,CSARVSSGGTEQFF
TRBJ2-1,TRBD2,few,TRBV5-4,TGTGCCAGCGCCTCCGTTAGCGGGAAGAATGAGCAGTTCTTC,CASASVSGKNEQFF
TRBJ2-3,NA,NA,TRBV10-2,TGCGCCAGCAGTGAGTCGACTCGGAGTTCGGGGCACTTGAATACGCAGTATTTT,CASSESTRSSGHLNTQYF
TRBJ2-2,TRBD1,NA,TRBV6-5,TGTGCCAGCAGTTTACAGGGGGCGGCCACCGGGGAGCTGTTTTTT,CASSLQGAATGELFF
TRBJ2-7,NA,many,TRBV24-1,TGTGCCACCAGCCGCGGGACCGCCTACGAGCAGTACTTC,CATSRGTAYEQYF
TRBJ1-5,NA,NA,TRBV7-8,TGTGCCAGCACCGTCCAGCTCGGAGCCAATCAGCCCCAGCATTTT,CASTVQLGANQPQHF
TRBJ1-1,NA,NA,TRBV9,TGTGCCAGCAGCGTGGACCAGGGTTTGAACACTGAAGCTTTCTTT,CASSVDQGLNTEAFF
TRBJ1-1,NA,few,TRBV6-6,TGTGCCGCTTCGCCCGGGGCTGAAGCTTTCTTT,CAASPGAEAFF
TRBJ2-5,TRBD2,few,TRBV6-5,TGTGCCAGCAGTTCCCCAGGTAGCGGGATAAGACGGGCCGAGACCCAGTACTTC,CASSSPGSGIRRAETQYF
TRBJ2-2,TRBD1,NA,TRBV5-1,TGCGCCAGCAGCCCAGGACAGGTCACCGGGGAGCTGTTTTTT,CASSPGQVTGELFF
TRBJ2-5,TRBD1,few,TRBV29-1,TGCAGCGCGGGACAGGGGGACGAGACCCAGTACTTC,CSAGQGDETQYF
TRBJ1-1,NA,few,TRBV5-1,TGCGCCAGCAGCCCAAGCGGGACGGTGAAGAACACTGAAGCTTTCTTT,CASSPSGTVKNTEAFF
TRBJ2-3,NA,few,TRBV9,TGTGCCAGCAGCGTAGGGGGGTTTCGGCTAGATACGCAGTATTTT,CASSVGGFRLDTQYF
TRBJ2-1,TRBD2,few,TRBV5-1,TGCGCCAGCAGCTACGTAGCGGGAGAGGCAAGTGAGCAGTTCTTC,CASSYVAGEASEQFF
TRBJ1-1,TRBD1,few,TRBV27,TGTGCCAGCAAACAGGGGCGGGACACTGAAGCTTTCTTT,CASKQGRDTEAFF
TRBJ2-6,NA,few,TRBV25-1,TGTGCCAGCAGTGCCAACAAGGGCGTGCTGGGGGCCAACGTCCTGACTTTC,CASSANKGVLGANVLTF
TRBJ1-2,NA,NA,TRBV7-2,TGTGCCAGCAGCTTAGTGGAGGGTTATGGCTACACCTTC,CASSLVEGYGYTF
TRBJ2-3,NA,NA,TRBV20-1,TGCAGTGCTTTGGACGTTCAAACAGATACGCAGTATTTT,CSALDVQTDTQYF
TRBJ2-7,TRBD2,NA,TRBV25-1,TGTGCCAGCAGTGAGGGACTAGCGGGAGGGTTTTACGAGCAGTACTTC,CASSEGLAGGFYEQYF
TRBJ1-6,NA,few,TRBV10-3,TGTGCCATCAGCCTCCGGCAGGGTGATTCACCCCTCCACTTT,CAISLRQGDSPLHF
TRBJ2-5,TRBD1,few,TRBV28,TGTGCCAGCGGGGGACAGGCCGTCATAGTAGCCCAGTACTTC,CASGGQAVIVAQYF
TRBJ2-1,TRBD2,few,TRBV19,TGTGCCAGTAGTATACAGGGTAGCGGGTTGTGGAGAAATGAGCAGTTCTTC,CASSIQGSGLWRNEQFF
TRBJ2-5,TRBD2,NA,TRBV29-1,TGCAGCCCGGGGGGAGCCGGGGAGACCCAGTACTTC,CSPGGAGETQYF
TRBJ2-7,NA,NA,TRBV12-5,TGTGCTAGTGGTTTGGTTTCGAGCGCCGCATACGAGCAGTACTTC,CASGLVSSAAYEQYF
TRBJ1-1,NA,few,TRBV5-1,TGCGCCAGCAGCTTGGAGTACGTGGGGACTGAAGCTTTCTTT,CASSLEYVGTEAFF
TRBJ2-3,NA,NA,TRBV29-1,TGCAGCGTTGAAGATAGGCCAGCTAACACAGATACGCAGTATTTT,CSVEDRPANTDTQYF
TRBJ2-1,TRBD2,few,TRBV7-2,TGTGCCAGCAGCTTAGCGGTGGCTAGCGGCTCCTACAATGAGCAGTTCTTC,CASSLAVASGSYNEQFF
TRBJ2-5,NA,NA,TRBV29-1,TGCAGCGTAGGGGACCGCGGCGAGACCCAGTACTTC,CSVGDRGETQYF
TRBJ2-2,NA,NA,TRBV20-1,TGCAGTGCTAGACTGATGACAGGGGAGGGTCCTACCGGGGAGCTGTTTTTT,CSARLMTGEGPTGELFF
TRBJ2-3,NA,once,TRBV4-3,TGCGCCAGCAGCCAAGATGCCACCTCGGGCACAGATACGCAGTATTTT,CASSQDATSGTDTQYF
TRBJ1-1,NA,few,TRBV20-1,TGCAGTGCTAGAACAACACCGGGACTGAACACTGAAGCTTTCTTT,CSARTTPGLNTEAFF
TRBJ2-1,NA,NA,TRBV29-1,TGCAGCGTTGTTACAGGGGAGGCCAATGAGCAGTTCTTC,CSVVTGEANEQFF
TRBJ2-1,NA,many,TRBV20-1,TGCAGCATGGGGGCTAGCGGAATTGAGCAGTTCTTC,CSMGASGIEQFF
TRBJ1-6,NA,NA,TRBV12-3/TRBV12-4,TGTGCCAGCAGTTTTGGGGAGAATTCACCCCTCCACTTT,CASSFGENSPLHF
TRBJ2-7,NA,NA,TRBV4-1,TGCGCCAGCAGCCAAGTGTGGGGACCCTACGAGCAGTACTTC,CASSQVWGPYEQYF
TRBJ2-1,TRBD2,NA,TRBV7-9,TGTGCCAGCAGCACCGGGACTAGCGGGATTCCTGAGCAGTTCTTC,CASSTGTSGIPEQFF
TRBJ2-1,NA,NA,TRBV24-1,TGTGCCACCAGTGGCGTATTGTGGGGAAGCTCCTACAATGAGCAGTTCTTC,CATSGVLWGSSYNEQFF
TRBJ2-2,NA,NA,TRBV7-2,TGTGCCAGCAGCTTAGAAGGGACAACGAACACCGGGGAGCTGTTTTTT,CASSLEGTTNTGELFF
TRBJ2-1,TRBD1,NA,TRBV24-1,TGTGCCACCAGTGGGCCCCCGGTGGACAGGGGTGAGCAGTTCTTC,CATSGPPVDRGEQFF
TRBJ2-5,TRBD1,few,TRBV5-1,TGCGCCAGCAGCATGGGACAGCAACAGACCCAGTACTTC,CASSMGQQQTQYF
TRBJ1-5,NA,few,TRBV27,TGTGCCAGCAGCCTACACCGTAGCAATCAGCCCCAGCATTTT,CASSLHRSNQPQHF
TRBJ2-7,NA,NA,TRBV15,TGTGCCACCAGCAGAGCGGGCAGCTACTACGAGCAGTACTTC,CATSRAGSYYEQYF
TRBJ2-7,TRBD2,NA,TRBV29-1,TGCAGCGTTGCTGGACTAGCGGGAGAGTTGCAGTACTTC,CSVAGLAGELQYF
TRBJ2-1,NA,few,TRBV10-3,TGTGCCATCGGATTAGCGGATTTCTCCTACAATGAGCAGTTCTTC,CAIGLADFSYNEQFF
TRBJ2-2,TRBD1,NA,TRBV15,TGTGCCACCAGCAGAGATCTTGATAGGCAGGGGGCTATTATGGCCGGGGAGCTGTTTTTT,CATSRDLDRQGAIMAGELFF
TRBJ2-5,NA,few,TRBV12-3/TRBV12-4,TGTGCCAGCAGTTTTGGGGTAGGAGAGACCCAGTACTTC,CASSFGVGETQYF